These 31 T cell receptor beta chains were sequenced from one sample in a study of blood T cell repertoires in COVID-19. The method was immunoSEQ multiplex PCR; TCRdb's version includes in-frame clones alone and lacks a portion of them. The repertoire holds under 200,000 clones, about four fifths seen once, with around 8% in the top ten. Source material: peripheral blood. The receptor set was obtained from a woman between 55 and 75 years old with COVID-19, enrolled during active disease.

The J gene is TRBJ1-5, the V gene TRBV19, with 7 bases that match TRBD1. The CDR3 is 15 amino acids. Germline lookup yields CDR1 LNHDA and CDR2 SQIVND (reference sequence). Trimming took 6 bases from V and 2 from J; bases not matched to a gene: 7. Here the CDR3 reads CASREWGTGNQPQHF. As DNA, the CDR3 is TGTGCCAGTAGGGAGTGGGGGACAGGCAATCAGCCCCAGCATTTT.

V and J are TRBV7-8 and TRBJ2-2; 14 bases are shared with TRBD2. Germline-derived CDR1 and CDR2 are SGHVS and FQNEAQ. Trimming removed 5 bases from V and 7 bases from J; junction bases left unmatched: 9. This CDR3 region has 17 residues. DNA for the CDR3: TGTGCCAGCAGCCCCTTGACTAGCGGGGGGGCCATCGGGGAGCTGTTTTTT. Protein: CASSPLTSGGAIGELFF.

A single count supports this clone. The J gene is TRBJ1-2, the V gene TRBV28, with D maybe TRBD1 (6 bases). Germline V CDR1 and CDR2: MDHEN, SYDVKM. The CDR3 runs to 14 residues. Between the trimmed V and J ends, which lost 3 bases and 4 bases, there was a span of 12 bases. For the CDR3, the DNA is TGTGCCAGCAGTTTGGGGGGGCGCGTCTATGGCTACACCTTC. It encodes CASSLGGRVYGYTF.

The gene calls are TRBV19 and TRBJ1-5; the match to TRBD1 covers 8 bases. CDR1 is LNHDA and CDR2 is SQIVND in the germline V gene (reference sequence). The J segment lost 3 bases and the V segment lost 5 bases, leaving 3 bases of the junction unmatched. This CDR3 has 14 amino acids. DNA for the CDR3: TGTGCCAGTAGTTTGACAGGGGACAATCAGCCCCAGCATTTT. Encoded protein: CASSLTGDNQPQHF.

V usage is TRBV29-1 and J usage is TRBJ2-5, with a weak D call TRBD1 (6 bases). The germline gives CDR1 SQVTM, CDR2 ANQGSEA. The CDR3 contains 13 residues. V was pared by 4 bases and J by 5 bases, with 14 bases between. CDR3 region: CSVATGIGETQYF. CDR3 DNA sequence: TGCAGCGTTGCTACAGGGATTGGGGAGACCCAGTACTTC.

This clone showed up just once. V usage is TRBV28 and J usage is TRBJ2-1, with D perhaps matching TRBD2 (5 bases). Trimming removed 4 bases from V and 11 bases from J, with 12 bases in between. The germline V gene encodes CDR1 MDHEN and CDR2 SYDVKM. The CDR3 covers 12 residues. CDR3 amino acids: CASSSALVKQFF. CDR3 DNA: TGTGCCAGCAGTTCAGCACTAGTGAAGCAGTTCTTC.

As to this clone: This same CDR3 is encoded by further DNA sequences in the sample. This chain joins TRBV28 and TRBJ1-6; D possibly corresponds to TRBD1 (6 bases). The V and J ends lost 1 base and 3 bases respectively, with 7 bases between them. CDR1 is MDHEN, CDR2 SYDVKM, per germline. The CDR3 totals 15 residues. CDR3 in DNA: TGTGCCAGCAGTTTATCGGACAGCTATAATTCACCCCTCCACTTT. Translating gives CASSLSDSYNSPLHF.

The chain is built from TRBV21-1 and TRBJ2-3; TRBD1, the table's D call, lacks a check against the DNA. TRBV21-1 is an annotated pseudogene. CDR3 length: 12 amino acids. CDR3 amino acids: CASSKAPDTQYF. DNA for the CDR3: TGTGCCAGCAGCAAGGCACCAGATACGCAGTATTTT.

The CDR3 spells CASRTPGYYGYTF. The CDR3 nucleotides read TGTGCCAGCAGAACCCCGGGATACTATGGCTACACCTTC. The rearrangement links TRBV6-5 to TRBJ1-2, with unresolved D. The CDR3 extends over 13 amino acids. V lost 6 bases, J lost 3 bases, and 11 bases lay in between. Germline loops: CDR1 MNHEY, CDR2 SVGAGI.

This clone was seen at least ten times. The CDR3 sequence is CASSSGTGDNQPQHF. CDR3 coding DNA: TGTGCCAGCAGCTCTGGGACAGGGGACAATCAGCCCCAGCATTTT. This chain joins TRBV5-8 and TRBJ1-5; 10 bases are a match to TRBD1. With V trimmed by 3 bases and J by 3 bases, 3 bases remained unmatched. Germline V gives CDR1 SGHTS, CDR2 YDEGEE. CDR3 length equals 15 residues.

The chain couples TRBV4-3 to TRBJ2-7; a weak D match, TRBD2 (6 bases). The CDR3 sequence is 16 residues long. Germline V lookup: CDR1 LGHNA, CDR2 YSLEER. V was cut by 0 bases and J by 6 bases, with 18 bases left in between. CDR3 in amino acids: CASSQDPPPTAGEQYF. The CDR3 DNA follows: TGCGCCAGCAGCCAAGACCCCCCTCCGACAGCGGGCGAGCAGTACTTC.

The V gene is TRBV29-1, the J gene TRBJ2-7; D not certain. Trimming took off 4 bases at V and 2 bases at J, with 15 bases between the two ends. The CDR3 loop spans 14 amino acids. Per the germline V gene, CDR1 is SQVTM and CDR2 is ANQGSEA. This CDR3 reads CSVVGSATTYEQYF. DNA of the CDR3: TGCAGCGTTGTAGGCAGCGCTACAACCTACGAGCAGTACTTC.

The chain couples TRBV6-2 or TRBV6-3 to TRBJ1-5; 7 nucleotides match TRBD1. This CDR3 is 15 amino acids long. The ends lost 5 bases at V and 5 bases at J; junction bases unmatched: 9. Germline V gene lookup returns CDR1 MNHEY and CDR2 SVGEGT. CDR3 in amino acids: CASSGSTGPHQPQHF. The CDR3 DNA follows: TGTGCCAGCAGTGGGTCGACAGGGCCCCATCAGCCCCAGCATTTT.

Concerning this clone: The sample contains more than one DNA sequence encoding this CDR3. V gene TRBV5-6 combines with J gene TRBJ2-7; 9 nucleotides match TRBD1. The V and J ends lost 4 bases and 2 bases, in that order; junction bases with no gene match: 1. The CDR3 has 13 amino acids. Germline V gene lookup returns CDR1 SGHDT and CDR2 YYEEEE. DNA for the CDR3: TGTGCCAGCAGCCGACAGGGGGCCTACGAGCAGTACGTC. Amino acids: CASSRQGAYEQYV.

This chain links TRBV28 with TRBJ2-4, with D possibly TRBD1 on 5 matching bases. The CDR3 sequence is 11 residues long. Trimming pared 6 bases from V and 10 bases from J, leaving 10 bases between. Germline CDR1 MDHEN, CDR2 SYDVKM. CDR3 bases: TGTGCCAGCAGGGATACAGGAATTCAGTACTTC. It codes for CASRDTGIQYF.

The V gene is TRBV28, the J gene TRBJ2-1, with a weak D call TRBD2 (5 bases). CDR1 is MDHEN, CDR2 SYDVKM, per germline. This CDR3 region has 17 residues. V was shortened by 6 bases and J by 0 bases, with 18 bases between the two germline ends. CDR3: CASRKFWEPLSYNEQFF. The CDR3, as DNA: TGTGCCAGCAGAAAGTTTTGGGAGCCTCTCTCCTACAATGAGCAGTTCTTC.

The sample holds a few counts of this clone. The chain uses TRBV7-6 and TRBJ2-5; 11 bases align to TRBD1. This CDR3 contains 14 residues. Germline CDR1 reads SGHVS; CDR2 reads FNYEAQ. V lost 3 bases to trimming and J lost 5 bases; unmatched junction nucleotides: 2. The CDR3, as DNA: TGTGCCAGCAGCTTGGACAGGGGGCATGAGACCCAGTACTTC. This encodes CASSLDRGHETQYF.

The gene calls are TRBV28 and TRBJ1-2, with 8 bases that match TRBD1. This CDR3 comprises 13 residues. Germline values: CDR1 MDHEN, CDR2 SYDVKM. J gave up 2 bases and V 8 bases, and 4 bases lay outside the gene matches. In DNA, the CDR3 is TGTGCCAGCGGACCAGGGGGCAACTATGGCTACACCTTC. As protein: CASGPGGNYGYTF.

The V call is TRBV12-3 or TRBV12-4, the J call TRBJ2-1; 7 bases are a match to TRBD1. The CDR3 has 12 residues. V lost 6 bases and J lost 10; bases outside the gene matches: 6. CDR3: CASSTTGVEQFF. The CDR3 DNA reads TGTGCCAGCAGCACCACAGGGGTGGAGCAGTTCTTC.

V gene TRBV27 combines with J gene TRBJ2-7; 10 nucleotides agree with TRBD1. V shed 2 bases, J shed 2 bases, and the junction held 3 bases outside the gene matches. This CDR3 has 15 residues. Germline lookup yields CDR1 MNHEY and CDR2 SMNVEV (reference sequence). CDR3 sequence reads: CASSLGQGGPYEQYF. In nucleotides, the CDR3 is TGTGCCAGCAGTTTAGGACAGGGGGGGCCCTACGAGCAGTACTTC.

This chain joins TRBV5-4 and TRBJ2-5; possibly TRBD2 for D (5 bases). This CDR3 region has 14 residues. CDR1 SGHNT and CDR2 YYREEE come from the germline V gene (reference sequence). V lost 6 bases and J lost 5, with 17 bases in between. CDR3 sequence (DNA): TGTGCCAGCACCCTCCAAGGTAGCGAGGAGACCCAGTACTTC. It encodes CASTLQGSEETQYF.

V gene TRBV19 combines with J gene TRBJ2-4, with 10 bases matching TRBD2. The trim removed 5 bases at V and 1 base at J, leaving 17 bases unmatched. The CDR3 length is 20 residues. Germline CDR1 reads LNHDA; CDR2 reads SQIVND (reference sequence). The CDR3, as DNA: TGTGCCAGTAGTTTCATTTTTGGCCTAGCGGGAGTTGGGGCCAAAAACATTCAGTACTTC. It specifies CASSFIFGLAGVGAKNIQYF. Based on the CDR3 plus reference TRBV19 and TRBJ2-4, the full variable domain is DGGITQSPKYLFRKEGQNVTLSCEQNLNHDAMYWYRQDPGQGLRLIYYSQIVNDFQKGDIAEGYSVSREKKESFPLTVTSAQKNPTAFYLCASSFIFGLAGVGAKNIQYFGAGTRLSVL.

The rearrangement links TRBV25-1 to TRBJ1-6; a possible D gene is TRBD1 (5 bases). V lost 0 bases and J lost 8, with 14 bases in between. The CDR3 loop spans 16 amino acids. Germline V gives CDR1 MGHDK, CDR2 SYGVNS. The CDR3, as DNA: TGTGCCAGCAGTGAATATGGAGGGGCGTCGGATTCACCCCTCCACTTT. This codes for CASSEYGGASDSPLHF. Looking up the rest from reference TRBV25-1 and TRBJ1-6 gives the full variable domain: EADIYQTPRYLVIGTGKKITLECSQTMGHDKMYWYQQDPGMELHLIHYSYGVNSTEKGDLSSESTVSRIRTEHFPLTLESARPSHTSQYLCASSEYGGASDSPLHFGNGTRLTVT.

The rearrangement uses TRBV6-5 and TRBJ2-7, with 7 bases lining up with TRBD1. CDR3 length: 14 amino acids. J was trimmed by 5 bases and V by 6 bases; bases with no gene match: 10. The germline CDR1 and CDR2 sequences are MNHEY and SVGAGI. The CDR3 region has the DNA TGTGCCAGCAGGAAGGGACAGCCGTACGACGAGCAGTACTTC. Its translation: CASRKGQPYDEQYF.

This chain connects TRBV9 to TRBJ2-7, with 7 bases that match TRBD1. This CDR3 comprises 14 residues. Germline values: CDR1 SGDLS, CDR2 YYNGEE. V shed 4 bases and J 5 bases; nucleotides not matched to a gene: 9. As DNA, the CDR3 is TGTGCCAGCAGCCCAGAAGACAGGGCAGACGAGCAGTACTTC. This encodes CASSPEDRADEQYF.

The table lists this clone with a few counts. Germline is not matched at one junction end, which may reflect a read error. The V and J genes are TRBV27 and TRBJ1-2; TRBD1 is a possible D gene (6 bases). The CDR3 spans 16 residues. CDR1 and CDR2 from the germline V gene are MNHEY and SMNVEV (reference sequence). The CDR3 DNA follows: TGTGCCAGCAGTTTTCGAGCAACAGGGCCCAACTCTGGCTACACCTTC. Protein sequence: CASSFRATGPNSGYTF.

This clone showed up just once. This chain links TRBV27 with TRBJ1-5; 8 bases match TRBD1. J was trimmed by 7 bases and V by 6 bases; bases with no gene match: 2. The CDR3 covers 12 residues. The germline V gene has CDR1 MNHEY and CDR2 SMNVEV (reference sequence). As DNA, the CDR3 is TGTGCCAGCAGGACAGGGGTGCAGCCCCAGCATTTT. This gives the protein CASRTGVQPQHF.

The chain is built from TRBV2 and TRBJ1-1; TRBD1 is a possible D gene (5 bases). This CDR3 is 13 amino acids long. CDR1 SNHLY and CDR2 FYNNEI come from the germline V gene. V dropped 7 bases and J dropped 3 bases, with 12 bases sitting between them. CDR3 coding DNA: TGTGCCAGCATTAGACAGCGAGACACTGAAGCTTTCTTT. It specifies CASIRQRDTEAFF.

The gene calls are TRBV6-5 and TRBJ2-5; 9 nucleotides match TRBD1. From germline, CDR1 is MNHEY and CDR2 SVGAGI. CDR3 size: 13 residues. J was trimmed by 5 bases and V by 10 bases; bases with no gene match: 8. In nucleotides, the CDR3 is TGTGCCACTTCACAGGGGGCTCAGGAGACCCAGTACTTC. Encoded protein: CATSQGAQETQYF.

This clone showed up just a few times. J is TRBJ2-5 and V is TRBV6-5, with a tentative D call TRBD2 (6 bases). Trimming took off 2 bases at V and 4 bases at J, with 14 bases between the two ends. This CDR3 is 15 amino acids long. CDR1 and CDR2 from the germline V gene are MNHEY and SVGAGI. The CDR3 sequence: CASSYGTLLPETQYF. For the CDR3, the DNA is TGTGCCAGCAGTTACGGGACTCTGCTTCCAGAGACCCAGTACTTC.

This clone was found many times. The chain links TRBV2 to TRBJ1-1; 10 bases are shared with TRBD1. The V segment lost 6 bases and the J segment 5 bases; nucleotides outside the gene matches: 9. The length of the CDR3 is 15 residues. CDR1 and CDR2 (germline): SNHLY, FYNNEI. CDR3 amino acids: CASSALTGGLTEAFF. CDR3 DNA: TGTGCCAGCAGCGCTTTGACAGGGGGCCTGACTGAAGCTTTCTTT.